This T cell receptor beta chain is drawn from a study of blood T cell repertoires in COVID-19. The CDR3 is 16 residues long. The germline V gene has CDR1 ENHRY and CDR2 SYGVKD. The V gene end was trimmed by 4 bases and the J gene end by 5 bases; junction bases not matched to a gene: 10. Authors' data handling: Using reference gene primer amplification, nucleated cell counts were estimated. Produced via immunoSEQ multiplex PCR; TCRdb's table is partial and in-frame only. The DNA was the basis for D and trimming; V, J and clone size are from that table. The sample has 240,000 or so clones; 85% to 90% are singletons.

Sequenced: peripheral blood. The TCR was taken from a woman aged 70-85 years with active or convalescent COVID-19. The chain links TRBV10-3 to TRBJ2-3; 9 bases are a match to TRBD2. The CDR3 region is CAISAPRAGGQDTQYF. DNA for the CDR3: TGTGCCATCAGTGCCCCCCGGGCGGGGGGGCAAGATACGCAGTATTTT.